This is a list of T cell receptor beta chains from one sample in a study of identical twins. TCRdb reprocessed the 5' RACE reads via MiXCR and lists one record per CDR3 protein. The sample holds 300,000 to 350,000 distinct CDR3 sequences, over 9% seen once. This same sample was also taken into another study, of yellow fever vaccine responses in identical twins.

Sample: CD8+ T cells sorted from blood. The receptors originated from a woman under 30 in good health. CDR3s include the opening cysteine and the closing phenylalanine or tryptophan. The D gene is left open where the match is weak. Expanded clones are given a class, and other clones once, few, many or no size at all.

clone_size	d_call	v_call	j_call	cdr3_nt	cdr3_aa
-	-	TRBV24-1	TRBJ2-7	TGTGCCACCAGTGATAAGGGGCTCTACGAGCAGTACTTC	CATSDKGLYEQYF
-	-	TRBV10-1	TRBJ2-5	TGCGCCAGCAGCGGAACGGGGACACAAGAGACCCAGTACTTC	CASSGTGTQETQYF
-	TRBD1	TRBV3-1	TRBJ2-7	TGTGCCAGCAGCCACTCGACAGGGGGCTACTACGAGCAGTACTTC	CASSHSTGGYYEQYF
-	TRBD1	TRBV27	TRBJ2-2	TGTGCCAGCAGTTCCCTCCTGACAGGGGGGTTTGCCGGGGAGCTGTTTTTT	CASSSLLTGGFAGELFF
few	-	TRBV12-3/TRBV12-4	TRBJ2-1	TGTGCCAGCAGTTTAATAGGGAGTGAGCAGTTCTTC	CASSLIGSEQFF
few	TRBD2	TRBV7-2	TRBJ2-1	TGTGCCCCCCCGGGCGGGGGGCGGGCCCCTGAGCAGTTCTTC	CAPPGGGRAPEQFF
-	-	TRBV5-6	TRBJ2-3	TGTGCCAGCAGCATCGGACTCAACGATTACACAGATACGCAGTATTTT	CASSIGLNDYTDTQYF
few	-	TRBV6-5	TRBJ2-1	TGTGCCAGCATTTCGAGGGGCTCCTACAATGAGCAGTTCTTC	CASISRGSYNEQFF
-	-	TRBV4-2	TRBJ2-1	TGTGCCAGCAGCCAAACGCTAGGGTTCAATGAGCAGTTCTTC	CASSQTLGFNEQFF
-	-	TRBV4-1	TRBJ2-3	TGCACCAGCAGCCCGACCGGGACGGAGAGCCCATTTAACACAGATACGCAGTATTTT	CTSSPTGTESPFNTDTQYF
few	TRBD1	TRBV7-8	TRBJ2-5	TGTGCCAGCAGCTCGACAGGGGTAGCCAGGGAGACCCAGTACTTC	CASSSTGVARETQYF
-	-	TRBV29-1	TRBJ1-2	TGCAGCGTTGAAGATCGGTGGGGGGGGGACTATGGCTACACCTTC	CSVEDRWGGDYGYTF
-	-	TRBV5-1	TRBJ1-1	TGCGCCAGCAGATTGGGTCGGGGAACTGAAGCTTTCTTT	CASRLGRGTEAFF
few	-	TRBV4-2	TRBJ1-5	TGTGCCAGCAGCCAAGACGAGGACAGCTTCAATCAGCCCCAGCATTTT	CASSQDEDSFNQPQHF
few	-	TRBV7-6	TRBJ2-3	TGTGCCAGCAGCTTAGAGGACCCTCGCACAGATACGCAGTATTTT	CASSLEDPRTDTQYF
few	-	TRBV4-1	TRBJ2-2	TGCGCCAGCAGTAGGGACCCCCGCTTCCGCGGGGAGCTGTTTTTT	CASSRDPRFRGELFF
few	-	TRBV2	TRBJ1-1	TGTGCCAGCAGTGAAGTCGGAAACAGGAAGAACACTGAAGCTTTCTTT	CASSEVGNRKNTEAFF
few	TRBD2	TRBV4-1	TRBJ2-3	TGCGCCAGCAGCCTACGGACTAGCGGGGGTAGCACAGATACGCAGTATTTT	CASSLRTSGGSTDTQYF
few	-	TRBV9	TRBJ1-2	TGTGCCAGCAGCGTAGGGACCGGGACGGGCTATGGCTACACCTTC	CASSVGTGTGYGYTF
many	-	TRBV12-3/TRBV12-4	TRBJ1-6	TGTGCCAGCAGTCCACAGAATTCACCCCTCCACTTT	CASSPQNSPLHF
few	-	TRBV15	TRBJ2-1	TGTGCCACCAGCAGAGATATAGTCGTTGGACAGAGCTACAATGAGCAGTTCTTC	CATSRDIVVGQSYNEQFF